The source of this T cell receptor beta chain is a study of CD8 T cell repertoires and HIV-1 epitope variants. Study-level information: Controls were a CMV, EBV and flu pool, Ebola AY9, and no peptide. Epitopes were three Gag families plus Nef HW9 and YT9.

This clone was counted a single time. Its antigen is unknown. The V end was cut by 5 bases, the J end by 2 bases, with 11 bases between. Germline assignment: CDR1 LNHDA and CDR2 SQIVND (reference sequence). This CDR3 has 14 residues. Assay: immunoSEQ multiplex PCR; the TCRdb copy retains only in-frame clones and omits some. The repertoire holds roughly 100,000 clones, with around 67% as singletons. The study, taken as a whole, reports: Some 10 antigen-specific TCR beta clonotypes were found; roughly 6 seemed cross-reactive to variants.

V and J are TRBV19 and TRBJ2-3; weak D call: TRBD1 (6 bases). Sequencing input: uncultured baseline CD8+ T cells from peripheral blood mononuclear cells (PBMCs). This sequence was found in a male donor with HIV. CDR3 sequence: CASSLPGDTDTQYF. The CDR3 nucleotides are TGTGCCAGTAGTCTCCCAGGGGACACAGATACGCAGTATTTT.